This is a list of T cell receptor beta chains from one sample in a study of spatial heterogeneity in lung cancer. TCRdb itself ran the 5' RACE reads through MiXCR, one entry per CDR3 protein. The top ten hold 14% to 15% of the sample, which has 55,000 to 70,000 distinct CDR3 sequences, roughly 5.9% seen once. Here the sequenced sample was PBMCs, taken at surgery. The source is a female donor with early-stage non-small cell lung cancer. Each CDR3 is given with its conserved first and last residue. The order of the fields is J gene, clone size, D gene, V gene, CDR3 DNA, CDR3 protein. D genes are given only for firm matches. Size values are once, few and many counts, or a class for expanded clones, and some rows have none.

J gene: TRBJ2-2
clone size: many
D gene: TRBD1
V gene: TRBV12-5
CDR3 DNA: TGTGCTAGTGGTTTAGAGGGGGCAGGGGAGCTGTTTTTT
CDR3 protein: CASGLEGAGELFF

J gene: TRBJ2-1
clone size: many
D gene: .
V gene: TRBV12-3/TRBV12-4
CDR3 DNA: TGTGCCAGCAGTTTAGGAGCGGATGGGTACAATGAGCAGTTCTTC
CDR3 protein: CASSLGADGYNEQFF

J gene: TRBJ1-4
clone size: many
D gene: .
V gene: TRBV28
CDR3 DNA: TGTGCCAGCAGCCGCGGTTTGGTGTCCTCAACTAATGAAAAACTGTTTTTT
CDR3 protein: CASSRGLVSSTNEKLFF

J gene: TRBJ2-2
clone size: .
D gene: TRBD1
V gene: TRBV11-2
CDR3 DNA: TGTGCCAGCAGCTCCGGGACAGGGTGGGCGAACACCGGGGAGCTGTTTTTT
CDR3 protein: CASSSGTGWANTGELFF

J gene: TRBJ2-2
clone size: many
D gene: .
V gene: TRBV6-6
CDR3 DNA: TGTGCCAGCAGTTACTCGGCGTTTCCCGGGGAGCTGTTTTTT
CDR3 protein: CASSYSAFPGELFF

J gene: TRBJ1-2
clone size: many
D gene: .
V gene: TRBV7-8
CDR3 DNA: TGTGCCAGCAGCTTGGAAGGGAGAGGGAACTATGGCTACACCTTC
CDR3 protein: CASSLEGRGNYGYTF

J gene: TRBJ2-3
clone size: .
D gene: .
V gene: TRBV6-5
CDR3 DNA: TGTGCCAGCAGTTACTCGGACCGAGGTGGGCGCACAGATACGCAGTATTTT
CDR3 protein: CASSYSDRGGRTDTQYF

J gene: TRBJ2-5
clone size: many
D gene: TRBD1
V gene: TRBV6-1
CDR3 DNA: TGTGCCAGCAGTGTTGGACAGGGGGTAGGAGAGACCCAGTACTTC
CDR3 protein: CASSVGQGVGETQYF

J gene: TRBJ2-1
clone size: many
D gene: TRBD2
V gene: TRBV7-6
CDR3 DNA: TGTGCCAGCAGGCCCATAGGGGCTAGCGGTGCCGCTGAGCAGTTCTTC
CDR3 protein: CASRPIGASGAAEQFF

J gene: TRBJ2-5
clone size: many
D gene: .
V gene: TRBV5-1
CDR3 DNA: TGCGCCAGCAGCTTGTCTGGGCAAGAGACCCAGTACTTC
CDR3 protein: CASSLSGQETQYF

J gene: TRBJ2-1
clone size: many
D gene: TRBD2
V gene: TRBV28
CDR3 DNA: TGTGCCTGGAGCGGGAGGGCCCTCGGTGAGCAGTTCTTC
CDR3 protein: CAWSGRALGEQFF

J gene: TRBJ2-5
clone size: .
D gene: .
V gene: TRBV3-1
CDR3 DNA: TGTGCCAGCAGCCACGACAGTAAAGAGACCCAGTACTTC
CDR3 protein: CASSHDSKETQYF

J gene: TRBJ1-6
clone size: many
D gene: TRBD1
V gene: TRBV2
CDR3 DNA: TGTGCCAGGATGGGACAGACCCGTAATTCACCCCTCCACTTT
CDR3 protein: CARMGQTRNSPLHF

J gene: TRBJ1-4
clone size: many
D gene: .
V gene: TRBV27
CDR3 DNA: TGTGCCAGCAGTTATGGGGGCCAAGGAGAGAAACTGTTTTTT
CDR3 protein: CASSYGGQGEKLFF

J gene: TRBJ2-1
clone size: few
D gene: TRBD2
V gene: TRBV14
CDR3 DNA: TGTGCCAGCAGCCCCCCGGGGCTAGCGGGGGGGCCCCTTAATGAGCAGTTCTTC
CDR3 protein: CASSPPGLAGGPLNEQFF

J gene: TRBJ2-3
clone size: many
D gene: .
V gene: TRBV18
CDR3 DNA: TGTGCCAGCTCACCTCCCGACCCTGCAGATACGCAGTATTTT
CDR3 protein: CASSPPDPADTQYF

J gene: TRBJ2-1
clone size: few
D gene: TRBD2
V gene: TRBV19
CDR3 DNA: TGTGCCAGTACCGGGGCTAGCGGTTACAATGAGCAGTTCTTC
CDR3 protein: CASTGASGYNEQFF

J gene: TRBJ2-1
clone size: many
D gene: .
V gene: TRBV19
CDR3 DNA: TGTGCCAGTAGTATAGGCGGACTAAGCTCCTACAATGAGCAGTTCTTC
CDR3 protein: CASSIGGLSSYNEQFF

J gene: TRBJ2-1
clone size: .
D gene: .
V gene: TRBV29-1
CDR3 DNA: TGCAGCGTTTCCGACGAGCAGTTCTTC
CDR3 protein: CSVSDEQFF

J gene: TRBJ2-2
clone size: .
D gene: TRBD1
V gene: TRBV7-2
CDR3 DNA: TGTGCCAGCAGCCCGGACAGGGCGCAGTACACCGGGGAGCTGTTTTTT
CDR3 protein: CASSPDRAQYTGELFF

J gene: TRBJ2-2
clone size: many
D gene: .
V gene: TRBV19
CDR3 DNA: TGTGCCAGTAGTATACCCAGGACTACCAACACCGGGGAGCTGTTTTTT
CDR3 protein: CASSIPRTTNTGELFF

J gene: TRBJ1-2
clone size: .
D gene: TRBD1
V gene: TRBV12-3/TRBV12-4
CDR3 DNA: TGTGCCAGCAGCTCACAGGGGAGGAGCTATGGCTACACCTTC
CDR3 protein: CASSSQGRSYGYTF

J gene: TRBJ2-1
clone size: many
D gene: .
V gene: TRBV24-1
CDR3 DNA: TGTGCCACCAGTTCGGGGGGCTTCTACAATGAGCAGTTCTTC
CDR3 protein: CATSSGGFYNEQFF

J gene: TRBJ2-1
clone size: .
D gene: TRBD2
V gene: TRBV7-9
CDR3 DNA: TGTGCCAGCCGCGGGGGGAACTCCTACAATGAGCAGTTCTTC
CDR3 protein: CASRGGNSYNEQFF

J gene: TRBJ2-7
clone size: many
D gene: TRBD2
V gene: TRBV4-2
CDR3 DNA: TGTGCCAGCAGCCAAGATTGGGCTAAGGGAGCGGGAGGTCCCTACGAGCAGTACTTC
CDR3 protein: CASSQDWAKGAGGPYEQYF

J gene: TRBJ1-6
clone size: many
D gene: .
V gene: TRBV11-2
CDR3 DNA: TGTGCCAGCAGCGCTCGACAGTTCTATAATTCACCCCTCCACTTT
CDR3 protein: CASSARQFYNSPLHF

J gene: TRBJ1-6
clone size: few
D gene: .
V gene: TRBV9
CDR3 DNA: TGTGCCAGCAGCGTAGGGCCAGGAAAAAATTCACCCCTCCACTTT
CDR3 protein: CASSVGPGKNSPLHF

J gene: TRBJ1-6
clone size: many
D gene: .
V gene: TRBV5-1
CDR3 DNA: TGCGCCAGCAGAATGGGCGCCCCCGGAGGCTCTTCACCCCTCCACTTT
CDR3 protein: CASRMGAPGGSSPLHF

J gene: TRBJ2-5
clone size: many
D gene: TRBD2
V gene: TRBV6-5
CDR3 DNA: TGTGCCAGCACCTACAAGGGACTAGCGGGAGTGGAGACCCAGTACTTC
CDR3 protein: CASTYKGLAGVETQYF

J gene: TRBJ2-7
clone size: many
D gene: .
V gene: TRBV7-3
CDR3 DNA: TGTGCCAGCAGCTTCCTAGGGACCGAGCAGTACTTC
CDR3 protein: CASSFLGTEQYF

J gene: TRBJ1-6
clone size: many
D gene: TRBD1
V gene: TRBV20-1
CDR3 DNA: TGCAGTGCTGTCCTACAGGGGGCTGGTAATTCACCCCTCCACTTT
CDR3 protein: CSAVLQGAGNSPLHF

J gene: TRBJ2-7
clone size: many
D gene: TRBD2
V gene: TRBV10-3
CDR3 DNA: TGTGCCACAACGGTAGCGGGAGGGCCTCGATGGTACTTC
CDR3 protein: CATTVAGGPRWYF

J gene: TRBJ1-5
clone size: many
D gene: .
V gene: TRBV20-1
CDR3 DNA: TGCAGTGCTAGAGATAAGGTGGGCATACGGGCTCCGAATCAGCCCCAGCATTTT
CDR3 protein: CSARDKVGIRAPNQPQHF

J gene: TRBJ2-7
clone size: many
D gene: .
V gene: TRBV6-2/TRBV6-3
CDR3 DNA: TGTGCCAGCAGTCTCCGGCTCGCCGGCGAGCAGTACTTC
CDR3 protein: CASSLRLAGEQYF

J gene: TRBJ2-4
clone size: few
D gene: .
V gene: TRBV3-1
CDR3 DNA: TGTGCCAGCAGCCTCACCTGGGACCTTTCAAAAAACATTCAGTACTTC
CDR3 protein: CASSLTWDLSKNIQYF